The 27 T cell receptor beta chains listed next were all sequenced from one sample in a study of cytomegalovirus exposure and HLA in healthy donors. In the PCR, 60 Vbeta and 13 Jbeta primers were used. Method: immunoSEQ multiplex PCR; TCRdb's copy keeps in-frame clones and lacks some. This table has roughly 190,000 clones, more than 75% appearing once. The sequenced sample was PBMCs. Receptors originate from a woman aged 18-35 years in good health and CMV-seronegative.

J is TRBJ1-5 and V is TRBV15, with D uncertain. V was trimmed by 4 bases and J by 13 bases, leaving 23 bases between them. CDR1 is LNHNV, CDR2 YYDKDF, per germline (reference sequence). The CDR3 is 15 amino acids. CDR3 DNA sequence: TGTGCCACCAGCAATCCCGAGACACAAACCTCTTCGCAGCATTTT. It yields the protein CATSNPETQTSSQHF.

The J gene is TRBJ2-3, the V gene TRBV5-1; possible D gene TRBD1, 7 bases. Germline V gene data show CDR1 as SGHRS and CDR2 as YFSETQ. V was trimmed by 0 bases and J by 0 bases, leaving 11 bases between them. The length of the CDR3 is 16 residues. CDR3 nucleotides: TGCGCCAGCAGCTTGGCAGGGGGGCTGAGCACAGATACGCAGTATTTT. It is translated as CASSLAGGLSTDTQYF. The variable domain in full, completed from reference TRBV5-1 and TRBJ2-3, reads KAGVTQTPRYLIKTRGQQVTLSCSPISGHRSVSWYQQTPGQGLQFLFEYFSETQRNKGNFPGRFSGRQFSNSRSEMNVSTLELGDSALYLCASSLAGGLSTDTQYFGPGTRLTVL.

This rearrangement joins TRBV5-1 to TRBJ2-7; possible D gene TRBD2, 5 bases. The CDR3 consists of 15 residues. Trimming cost V 0 bases and J 6 bases, with 16 bases left between them. CDR1 is SGHRS and CDR2 is YFSETQ in the germline V gene. For the CDR3, the DNA is TGCGCCAGCAGCTTGGATGGTAGCGAGGGTGGCGAGCAGTACTTC. It yields the protein CASSLDGSEGGEQYF.

CDR3 protein: CASSPPGRGYSGSSYEQYF. The CDR3 DNA reads as TGTGCCAGCTCACCACCGGGGAGAGGGTACAGCGGTAGCTCCTACGAGCAGTACTTC. This chain connects TRBV18 to TRBJ2-7, with a possible D match to TRBD2 (5 bases). Germline V lookup: CDR1 KGHSH, CDR2 LQKENI. V was clipped by 0 bases and J by 0 bases, with 21 bases between them. This CDR3 region has 19 residues.

The chain uses TRBV5-1 and TRBJ2-7, with TRBD1 as a possible D gene (5 bases). The CDR3 is 14 amino acids. CDR1 and CDR2 from the germline V gene are SGHRS and YFSETQ. With 0 bases removed from V and 3 bases from J, the gap between germline ends came to 10 bases. CDR3 protein: CASSLDIQGYEQYF. DNA of the CDR3: TGCGCCAGCAGCTTGGATATCCAGGGCTACGAGCAGTACTTC. Variable domain in full (rest from reference TRBV5-1 and TRBJ2-7): KAGVTQTPRYLIKTRGQQVTLSCSPISGHRSVSWYQQTPGQGLQFLFEYFSETQRNKGNFPGRFSGRQFSNSRSEMNVSTLELGDSALYLCASSLDIQGYEQYFGPGTRLTVT.

Only a few counts were recorded for this clone. The chain is built from TRBV2 and TRBJ1-1, with D hard to call. Trimming took 9 bases from V and 8 from J, leaving 25 bases between them. The germline CDR1 and CDR2 sequences are SNHLY and FYNNEI. The CDR3 covers 15 residues. The DNA for the CDR3 is TGTGCCAGTTATGCGTTCACGGAGACTTTCGGGGAAGCTTTCTTT. It yields the protein CASYAFTETFGEAFF.

CDR3 sequence (DNA): TGTGCCACCAGTCTACAGGGGGCAGGCTATGGCTACACCTTC. Its translation is CATSLQGAGYGYTF. The chain has TRBV15 and TRBJ1-2; 9 positions agree with TRBD1. The length of the CDR3 is 14 residues. Germline V gene sequence: CDR1 LNHNV, CDR2 YYDKDF (reference sequence). V lost 6 bases and J lost 4; bases outside the gene matches: 6.

The chain uses TRBV7-6 and TRBJ2-7; 7 bases agree with TRBD1. This CDR3 region has 13 residues. The V segment lost 3 bases and the J segment 4 bases; nucleotides outside the gene matches: 3. Germline loops: CDR1 SGHVS, CDR2 FNYEAQ. The CDR3 DNA reads as TGTGCCAGCAGCTTGTTCAGGGGGTACGAGCAGTACTTC. It translates to CASSLFRGYEQYF.

The chain combines TRBV7-3 with TRBJ2-1; 9 nucleotides align to TRBD2. Per germline, CDR1 SGHTA and CDR2 FQGTGA. The CDR3 is made up of 14 amino acids. V shed 0 bases, J shed 7 bases, and the junction held 1 base outside the gene matches. In DNA, the CDR3 is TGTGCCAGCAGCTTAACGGCGGGAGGGAATGAGCAGTTCTTC. Its protein product is CASSLTAGGNEQFF.

The chain carries TRBV7-2 and TRBJ2-5; 9 bases line up with TRBD2. The better agreement between TRBJ2-7 and the DNA end casts doubt on the J call. The CDR3 length is 16 residues. Looked up from germline, CDR1 is SGHTA and CDR2 is FQGNSA. In nucleotides, the CDR3 is TGTGCCAGCACCAAAGGTGCGGGAGGGCCACCTTACGAGCAGTACTTC. Translated, it gives CASTKGAGGPPYEQYF.

The rearrangement joins TRBV9 to TRBJ2-7; D perhaps matches TRBD1 (6 bases). The V end lost 7 bases, the J end lost 2 bases, and 7 bases lay between the germline ends. CDR3 length: 11 amino acids. CDR1 and CDR2 (germline): SGDLS, YYNGEE. The DNA for the CDR3 is TGTGCCAGCGGGGGCCCCTACGAGCAGTACTTC. Protein: CASGGPYEQYF.

The chain employs TRBV7-7 and TRBJ2-2; TRBD1 matches at 7 bases. This CDR3 is built from 18 residues. Trimming cost V 10 bases and J 1 base; bases outside gene matches: 18. Germline V lookup: CDR1 SSHAT, CDR2 FNYEAQ (reference sequence). The CDR3 region is CAILRWSDQGENTGELFF. The CDR3 DNA sequence: TGTGCCATCCTCCGCTGGTCCGACCAGGGGGAGAACACCGGGGAGCTGTTTTTT.

This rearrangement joins TRBV27 to TRBJ2-7, with TRBD2 matching over 9 bases. CDR1 is MNHEY, CDR2 SMNVEV, per germline (reference sequence). The CDR3 contains 14 residues. After removal of 5 bases from V and 4 bases from J, the junction contained 6 bases not matched to a gene. CDR3 DNA sequence: TGTGCCAGCAGTAACGTAGCGGGAGAGTACGAGCAGTACTTC. Encoded protein: CASSNVAGEYEQYF.

The rearrangement uses TRBV5-1 and TRBJ1-1, with 7 bases fitting TRBD1. The CDR3 totals 15 residues. The V and J ends lost 2 bases and 1 base, in that order; junction bases with no gene match: 5. The germline V gene has CDR1 SGHRS and CDR2 YFSETQ. Written as DNA, the CDR3 is TGCGCCAGCAGCTTTTTGACAGGGCAGAACACTGAAGCTTTCTTT. Its protein product is CASSFLTGQNTEAFF.

V usage is TRBV6-5 and J usage is TRBJ1-2; D gene unclear. Germline values: CDR1 MNHEY, CDR2 SVGAGI. The CDR3 length is 12 residues. Trimming cost V 4 bases and J 6 bases, with 9 bases left between them. The CDR3 DNA is TGTGCCAGCAGTTCACCCACGGATGGCTACACCTTC. Its translation: CASSSPTDGYTF.

This clone was recorded a few times. The chain combines TRBV4-2 with TRBJ1-2; the D gene is possibly TRBD1 (5 bases). The CDR3 covers 13 residues. The germline gives CDR1 LGHNA, CDR2 YNFKEQ. V was cut by 1 base and J by 3 bases, with 6 bases left in between. The CDR3 DNA follows: TGTGCCAGCAGCCAAGCCAGGGACTATGGCTACACCTTC. Protein sequence: CASSQARDYGYTF.

The rearrangement joins TRBV27 to TRBJ2-3, with unresolved D. CDR1 is MNHEY and CDR2 is SMNVEV in the germline V gene (reference sequence). The CDR3 contains 12 residues. Trimming cost V 5 bases and J 2 bases, with 5 bases left between them. The CDR3 protein is CASSTYTDTQYF. CDR3 bases: TGTGCCAGCAGTACTTACACAGATACGCAGTATTTT.

A word on this clone: A read error may account for a junction end that differs from germline. The V gene is TRBV5-6, the J gene TRBJ2-1, with a weak D call TRBD1 (6 bases). The CDR3 covers 15 residues. Germline V lookup: CDR1 SGHDT, CDR2 YYEEEE. This chain's CDR3 is CASTLLSGVDNEQFF. CDR3 DNA sequence: TGTGCCAGCACCTTGTTATCAGGGGTGGACAATGAGCAGTTCTTC. The whole variable domain, remainder taken from reference TRBV5-6 and TRBJ2-1, is DAGVTQSPTHLIKTRGQQVTLRCSPKSGHDTVSWYQQALGQGPQFIFQYYEEEERQRGNFPDRFSGHQFPNYSSELNVNALLLGDSALYLCASTLLSGVDNEQFFGPGTRLTVL.

The chain joins TRBV27 to TRBJ2-5, with D possibly being TRBD2 (5 bases). The CDR3 is 11 amino acids. Germline V gene sequence: CDR1 MNHEY, CDR2 SMNVEV (reference sequence). Deletions cut 3 bases from V and 11 bases from J, with 10 bases between. CDR3 bases: TGTGCCAGCAGTTTCCTCGGGGAGCAGTACTTC. This codes for CASSFLGEQYF.

CDR3 sequence: CASSEGYRGYTF. CDR3 DNA sequence: TGTGCCAGCAGTGAAGGTTATCGTGGCTACACCTTC. The chain combines TRBV6-1 with TRBJ1-2; no definite D call. The length of the CDR3 is 12 residues. The V gene lost 1 base and the J gene lost 7 bases, with 7 bases spanning the gap. CDR1 MNHNS and CDR2 SASEGT come from the germline V gene.

The chain links TRBV28 to TRBJ2-4, with D possibly being TRBD2 (6 bases). The germline gives CDR1 MDHEN, CDR2 SYDVKM. The CDR3 sequence is 14 residues long. The CDR3 loop reads CAAHGGIAKNIQYF. CDR3 nucleotides: TGTGCAGCACATGGCGGGATAGCCAAAAACATTCAGTACTTC.

Concerning this clone itself: One junction end disagrees with the germline gene, perhaps due to a read error. The rearrangement links TRBV5-8 to TRBJ1-5; D is undetermined. CDR1 SGHTS and CDR2 YDEGEE come from the germline V gene. This CDR3 is built from 14 residues. This CDR3 is CAGSQGRAPQPQHF. The CDR3 region has the DNA TGTGCCGGCAGCCAAGGGCGGGCCCCGCAGCCCCAGCATTTT.

The chain uses TRBV28 and TRBJ1-1, with 7 bases lining up with TRBD1. Germline CDR1 reads MDHEN; CDR2 reads SYDVKM. The CDR3 spans 13 residues. Trimming cost V 5 bases and J 7 bases; bases outside gene matches: 7. The CDR3 here is CASSPDRALEAFF. The CDR3, as DNA: TGTGCCAGCAGTCCCGACAGGGCCCTTGAAGCTTTCTTT.

The chain joins TRBV28 to TRBJ1-1; 8 nucleotides match TRBD1. Germline CDR1 and CDR2: MDHEN and SYDVKM. This CDR3 has 16 residues. The J segment lost 3 bases and the V segment lost 6 bases, leaving 12 bases of the junction unmatched. The CDR3 DNA follows: TGTGCCAGCAGGTCGCAGGGGGCTACAGGATACACTGAAGCTTTCTTT. This encodes CASRSQGATGYTEAFF.

The rearrangement joins TRBV27 to TRBJ1-6; D perhaps matches TRBD1 (5 bases). Germline V gene data show CDR1 as MNHEY and CDR2 as SMNVEV (reference sequence). Trimming removed 8 bases from V and 5 bases from J, with 13 bases in between. CDR3 length: 14 amino acids. CDR3 region: CASGPGRNNSPLHF. As DNA, the CDR3 is TGTGCCAGCGGGCCAGGGAGGAATAATTCACCCCTCCACTTT.

The V call is TRBV11-1, the J call TRBJ2-7; 9 bases line up with TRBD2. The V gene's germline CDR1 is SGHAT and CDR2 FQDESV (reference sequence). V was clipped by 6 bases and J by 4 bases; unmatched bases: 7. This CDR3 has 14 amino acids. The CDR3 region has the DNA TGTGCCAGCAGTCTAGCGGGACAGCATTACGAGCAGTACTTC. It yields the protein CASSLAGQHYEQYF.

This chain joins TRBV15 and TRBJ2-2; 9 bases are shared with TRBD2. Germline V lookup: CDR1 LNHNV, CDR2 YYDKDF (reference sequence). The CDR3 contains 17 residues. The V and J ends lost 3 bases and 6 bases, in that order; junction bases with no gene match: 11. The CDR3 protein is CATSSRRLAEGAGELFF. As DNA, the CDR3 is TGTGCCACCAGCAGTCGCAGACTAGCGGAGGGTGCCGGGGAGCTGTTTTTT. Complete variable domain (other parts from reference TRBV15 and TRBJ2-2): DAMVIQNPRYQVTQFGKPVTLSCSQTLNHNVMYWYQQKSSQAPKLLFHYYDKDFNNEADTPDNFQSRRPNTSFCFLDIRSPGLGDTAMYLCATSSRRLAEGAGELFFGEGSRLTVL.